This is a list of T cell receptor beta chains from one sample in a study of cytomegalovirus exposure and HLA in healthy donors. The table came from immunoSEQ multiplex PCR; TCRdb's copy has only in-frame clones and leaves some out. The data show 100,000 to 150,000 clones, over 70% seen once. Input material: PBMCs. All receptors come from a woman in her fifties or sixties in good health and CMV-seropositive. Each CDR3 is given with its conserved first and last residue. A D gene is named only where the DNA matches it firmly. The size field is filled for only some rows; it gives once, few, many or a size class.

v_call: TRBV2
j_call: TRBJ2-7
d_call: TRBD2
clone_size: .
cdr3_nt: TGTGCCAGCAGACTTAGCGGGGGGGACTCCTACGAGCAGTACTTC
cdr3_aa: CASRLSGGDSYEQYF

v_call: TRBV7-2
j_call: TRBJ2-7
d_call: .
clone_size: few
cdr3_nt: TGTGCCAGCAGCTTAGAGCGGGCCTCCTACGAGCAGTACTTC
cdr3_aa: CASSLERASYEQYF

v_call: TRBV6-5
j_call: TRBJ1-4
d_call: .
clone_size: .
cdr3_nt: TGTGCCAGCAGTTACTCCTCCGGGGGGTATGAAAAACTGTTTTTT
cdr3_aa: CASSYSSGGYEKLFF

v_call: TRBV27
j_call: TRBJ1-2
d_call: TRBD1
clone_size: .
cdr3_nt: TGTGCCAGCAGCCAGACAGGGCGAGCCTACACCTTC
cdr3_aa: CASSQTGRAYTF

v_call: TRBV7-2
j_call: TRBJ1-2
d_call: .
clone_size: .
cdr3_nt: TGTGCCAGCAGCTTAGCTCGACAGTCAGGCCGCTACACCTTC
cdr3_aa: CASSLARQSGRYTF

v_call: TRBV5-1
j_call: TRBJ2-5
d_call: .
clone_size: few
cdr3_nt: TGCGCCAGCAGCCCTGACCCCGGTCCATGGGAGCAGTACTTC
cdr3_aa: CASSPDPGPWEQYF

v_call: TRBV10-3
j_call: TRBJ2-1
d_call: TRBD2
clone_size: .
cdr3_nt: TGTGCCATCAGTGAGCCGACTAGCGGTTCCTACAATGAGCAGTTCTTC
cdr3_aa: CAISEPTSGSYNEQFF

v_call: TRBV4-2
j_call: TRBJ2-2
d_call: TRBD2
clone_size: .
cdr3_nt: TGTGCCAGCAGCCAAGAACTAGCGAAGAACACCGGGGAGCTGTTTTTT
cdr3_aa: CASSQELAKNTGELFF

v_call: TRBV4-3
j_call: TRBJ2-7
d_call: TRBD2
clone_size: .
cdr3_nt: TGCGCCAGCAGCCGCGGACTAGCGGGGGAGTACGAGCAGTACTTC
cdr3_aa: CASSRGLAGEYEQYF

v_call: TRBV7-8
j_call: TRBJ1-6
d_call: .
clone_size: .
cdr3_nt: TGTGCCAGCAGCCTAGGCCTACAGAGTAATTCACCCCTCCACTTT
cdr3_aa: CASSLGLQSNSPLHF

v_call: TRBV4-1
j_call: TRBJ1-4
d_call: TRBD1
clone_size: few
cdr3_nt: TGCGCCAGCAGCCAAGATCAGGGACAGGGGTTACAACTGTTTTTT
cdr3_aa: CASSQDQGQGLQLFF

v_call: TRBV4-1
j_call: TRBJ1-2
d_call: .
clone_size: .
cdr3_nt: TGCGCCAGCAGCCAAGGGATCGGGGTTGCCTATGGCTACACCTTC
cdr3_aa: CASSQGIGVAYGYTF

v_call: TRBV7-9
j_call: TRBJ1-1
d_call: .
clone_size: .
cdr3_nt: TGTGCCAGCAGCAAATACAGGATTAACACTGAAGCTTTCTTT
cdr3_aa: CASSKYRINTEAFF

v_call: TRBV6-6
j_call: TRBJ1-3
d_call: .
clone_size: .
cdr3_nt: TGTGCCAGCAATCAGATCACAGCCTTCTCTGGAAACACCATATATTTT
cdr3_aa: CASNQITAFSGNTIYF

v_call: TRBV9
j_call: TRBJ1-2
d_call: TRBD1
clone_size: .
cdr3_nt: TGTGCCAGCAGCGTAGGGCCCAGTCAGGGACAGGGGGTAGGTGGCTACACCTTC
cdr3_aa: CASSVGPSQGQGVGGYTF

v_call: TRBV9
j_call: TRBJ2-3
d_call: TRBD2
clone_size: once
cdr3_nt: TGTGCCAGCAGCGGGCTAGCGGGAGAGTTTGGTGATACGCAGTATTTT
cdr3_aa: CASSGLAGEFGDTQYF

v_call: TRBV4-1
j_call: TRBJ2-7
d_call: .
clone_size: .
cdr3_nt: TGCGCCAGCAGCCAGATAGGCCTCCGGGACACCTCCTACGAGCAGTACTTC
cdr3_aa: CASSQIGLRDTSYEQYF

v_call: TRBV7-9
j_call: TRBJ1-2
d_call: .
clone_size: .
cdr3_nt: TGTGCCAGCAGCTTAATGGGGGCCTTTGACTATGGCTACACCTTC
cdr3_aa: CASSLMGAFDYGYTF

v_call: TRBV9
j_call: TRBJ2-1
d_call: TRBD1
clone_size: once
cdr3_nt: TGTGCCAGCAGCCCAACCAGGGGGTCATCCTACAATGAGCAGTTCTTC
cdr3_aa: CASSPTRGSSYNEQFF

v_call: TRBV19
j_call: TRBJ1-3
d_call: .
clone_size: .
cdr3_nt: TGTGCCAGTAGTATCTGGAGGCCCTTCTCTGGAAACACCATATATTTT
cdr3_aa: CASSIWRPFSGNTIYF

v_call: TRBV9
j_call: TRBJ2-3
d_call: .
clone_size: .
cdr3_nt: TGTGCCAGCAACGAGGAGTTAGCGACAGATACGCAGTATTTT
cdr3_aa: CASNEELATDTQYF

v_call: TRBV7-2
j_call: TRBJ1-4
d_call: .
clone_size: .
cdr3_nt: TGTGCCAGCAGCCCCGGGATTAATGAAAAACTGTTTTTT
cdr3_aa: CASSPGINEKLFF

v_call: TRBV27
j_call: TRBJ1-1
d_call: TRBD1
clone_size: .
cdr3_nt: TGTGCCAGCAGTTTATTGGGGACAGGGGCTGAAGCTTTCTTT
cdr3_aa: CASSLLGTGAEAFF

v_call: TRBV6-4
j_call: TRBJ1-5
d_call: .
clone_size: .
cdr3_nt: TGTGCCTCCTATGCCAGGGTTGAATATTGGGATCAGCCCCAGCATTTT
cdr3_aa: CASYARVEYWDQPQHF

v_call: TRBV5-1
j_call: TRBJ2-3
d_call: .
clone_size: .
cdr3_nt: TGCGCCAGCAGCTTGCTCCCTAGCAATCCCACAGATACGCAGTATTTT
cdr3_aa: CASSLLPSNPTDTQYF

v_call: TRBV5-6
j_call: TRBJ2-7
d_call: .
clone_size: .
cdr3_nt: TGTGCCAGCAGCGCGGACTTCTACGAGCAGTACTTC
cdr3_aa: CASSADFYEQYF

v_call: TRBV4-3
j_call: TRBJ2-3
d_call: .
clone_size: .
cdr3_nt: TGCGCCAGCAGCCAAGGTTCCCATATGCGGAATACGCAGTATTTT
cdr3_aa: CASSQGSHMRNTQYF

v_call: TRBV9
j_call: TRBJ2-3
d_call: TRBD2
clone_size: .
cdr3_nt: TGTGCCAGCAGCGTAGACAGCGGGGGGGGAGGTACGCAGTATTTT
cdr3_aa: CASSVDSGGGGTQYF

v_call: TRBV10-3
j_call: TRBJ2-7
d_call: .
clone_size: .
cdr3_nt: TGTGCCATCAGCGTTTCCTACGAGCAGTACTTC
cdr3_aa: CAISVSYEQYF

v_call: TRBV30
j_call: TRBJ2-5
d_call: TRBD2
clone_size: .
cdr3_nt: TGTGCCTGGACTAACGGACTAGGAGAAGAGACCCAGTACTTC
cdr3_aa: CAWTNGLGEETQYF

v_call: TRBV5-1
j_call: TRBJ2-2
d_call: .
clone_size: .
cdr3_nt: TGCGCCAGCAGCATGACAGGCGACGGGGAGCTGTTTTTT
cdr3_aa: CASSMTGDGELFF

v_call: TRBV7-9
j_call: TRBJ1-2
d_call: TRBD1
clone_size: .
cdr3_nt: TGTGCCAGCAGCCCGGGACAGGGCGGTATTTTGGACTATGGCTACACCTTC
cdr3_aa: CASSPGQGGILDYGYTF

v_call: TRBV5-1
j_call: TRBJ1-3
d_call: .
clone_size: .
cdr3_nt: TGCGCCAGCAGCTTGTGGCAGGCGACCTCTGGAAACACCATATATTTT
cdr3_aa: CASSLWQATSGNTIYF

v_call: TRBV13
j_call: TRBJ2-1
d_call: .
clone_size: .
cdr3_nt: TGTGCCAGCAGCTCGAACCTTCCTAGCCTCTCCTCCTACAATGAGCAGTTCTTC
cdr3_aa: CASSSNLPSLSSYNEQFF

v_call: TRBV7-2
j_call: TRBJ2-5
d_call: .
clone_size: once
cdr3_nt: TGTGCCAGCAACTCCCCCCTAGGGGATGGAGAGACCCAGTACTTC
cdr3_aa: CASNSPLGDGETQYF